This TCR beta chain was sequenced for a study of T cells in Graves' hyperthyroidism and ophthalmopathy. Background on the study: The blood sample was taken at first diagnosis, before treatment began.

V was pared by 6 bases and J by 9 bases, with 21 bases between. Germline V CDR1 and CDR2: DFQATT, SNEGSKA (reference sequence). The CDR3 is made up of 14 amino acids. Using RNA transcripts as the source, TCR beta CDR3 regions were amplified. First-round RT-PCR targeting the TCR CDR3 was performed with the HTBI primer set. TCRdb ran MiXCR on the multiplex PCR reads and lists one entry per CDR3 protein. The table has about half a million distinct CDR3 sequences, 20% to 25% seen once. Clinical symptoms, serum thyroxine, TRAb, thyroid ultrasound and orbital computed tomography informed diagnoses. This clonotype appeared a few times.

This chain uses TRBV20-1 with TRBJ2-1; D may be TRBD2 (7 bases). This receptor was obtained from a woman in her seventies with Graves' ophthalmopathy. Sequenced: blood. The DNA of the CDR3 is TGCAGTGCGCCCGCAGGGGCGGGAGCTTTTGAGCAGTTCTTC. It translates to CSAPAGAGAFEQFF.